This entry lists 5 T cell receptor beta chains sequenced from one sample in a study of blood T cell repertoires in COVID-19. Assay used: immunoSEQ multiplex PCR; TCRdb lists only in-frame clones, some missing. The sample gives roughly 10,000 clones, nearly 90% of which show up once; around a tenth is in the top ten. The sequencing sample was made of peripheral blood. Receptors were obtained from a human donor in a cohort sampled during active COVID-19.

This clone has a handful of counts. The chain carries TRBV10-2 and TRBJ2-5; D may be TRBD2 (6 bases). In germline, CDR1 is WSHSY, CDR2 SAAADI. V dropped 8 bases and J dropped 5 bases, with 15 bases sitting between them. The CDR3 sequence is 13 residues long. CDR3 bases: TGCGCCAGCCGGAGGGATCCCCAGGAGACCCAGTACTTC. Residues: CASRRDPQETQYF.

V gene TRBV5-1 combines with J gene TRBJ2-7, with a possible D match to TRBD2 (6 bases). The CDR3 runs to 15 residues. The V end lost 2 bases, the J end lost 0 bases, and 12 bases lay between the germline ends. Per the germline V gene, CDR1 is SGHRS and CDR2 is YFSETQ. This chain's CDR3 is CASSFTGLSSYEQYF. The CDR3 DNA follows: TGCGCCAGCAGCTTCACGGGACTGAGCTCCTACGAGCAGTACTTC.

The chain joins TRBV4-1 to TRBJ2-4; D might be TRBD1 (5 bases). This CDR3 spans 12 amino acids. Germline CDR1 MGHRA, CDR2 YSYEKL. Trimming shortened V by 0 bases and J by 13 bases, and 10 bases separated the two germline ends. The CDR3 sequence is CASSQDGALQYF. CDR3 bases: TGCGCCAGCAGCCAAGATGGGGCCCTACAGTACTTC.

The table lists this clone with a few counts. CDR3 nucleotide sequence: TGTGCCAGCTCACCAGGGACAGGGGATCAGCCCCAGCATTTT. Translated, it gives CASSPGTGDQPQHF. The rearrangement uses TRBV18 and TRBJ1-5; 10 positions agree with TRBD1. V lost 2 bases, J lost 5 bases, and 0 bases stayed unmatched. CDR1 and CDR2 (germline): KGHSH, LQKENI. The CDR3 is 14 residues long.

This rearrangement joins TRBV5-4 to TRBJ2-2; D not certain. This CDR3 has 12 amino acids. V shed 3 bases and J shed 4 bases, with 4 bases lying between them. CDR1 and CDR2 from the germline V gene are SGHNT and YYREEE (reference sequence). This CDR3 is CASSSGTGELFF. As DNA, the CDR3 is TGTGCCAGCAGCTCGGGCACCGGGGAGCTGTTTTTT.